Presented here are 9 T cell receptor beta chains from one specimen sequenced in a study of blood T cells in healthy people across ages. The authors ran a second PCR of about 6 to 12 cycles using a sample-barcoded 5' primer and a J-beta primer mix. TCRdb ran MiXCR on the 5' RACE reads and lists one entry per CDR3 protein. The table has roughly 1,100,000 distinct CDR3 sequences, roughly 24% seen once; the top ten hold about 0.72%. The same data also contributed to another study, on T cells of mothers and their children.

Sequencing used blood. The receptors were sampled from a girl under 10 years old in good health.

This clonotype was detected only a few times. The chain couples TRBV29-1 to TRBJ2-6, with a tentative D call TRBD1 (5 bases). The V end lost 7 bases, the J end lost 4 bases, and 11 bases lay between the germline ends. Germline lookup yields CDR1 SQVTM and CDR2 ANQGSEA. The CDR3 loop spans 13 amino acids. CDR3 protein: CSATGSGANVLTF. DNA of the CDR3: TGCAGCGCCACAGGCTCGGGGGCCAACGTCCTGACTTTC.

V usage is TRBV29-1 and J usage is TRBJ1-1; no clear D. Germline V gene lookup returns CDR1 SQVTM and CDR2 ANQGSEA. The CDR3 extends over 13 amino acids. Trimming took off 3 bases at V and 5 bases at J, with 13 bases between the two ends. The CDR3 here is CSVDDQLETEAFF. CDR3 nucleotides: TGCAGCGTTGACGATCAGCTTGAGACTGAAGCTTTCTTT.

This sequence joins TRBV14 and TRBJ1-2; D gene ambiguous. Germline CDR1 and CDR2: SGHDN and FVKESK. V lost 3 bases, J lost 11 bases, and 16 bases lay in between. The CDR3 runs to 13 residues. The CDR3 DNA sequence: TGTGCCAGCAGCCACGGTCTTGGTTTGAGGTACACCTTC. Its translation is CASSHGLGLRYTF.

The V call is TRBV20-1, the J call TRBJ2-7; the match to TRBD1 covers 10 bases. Germline lookup yields CDR1 DFQATT and CDR2 SNEGSKA (reference sequence). Trimming at V came to 3 bases and at J to 6 bases, leaving 2 bases not matched to a gene. This CDR3 has 12 amino acids. As DNA, the CDR3 is TGCAGTGCTAGCGACAGGGGGCGCGAGCAGTACTTC. Translating it yields CSASDRGREQYF.

This clonotype was seen more than once but under ten times. The chain combines TRBV20-1 with TRBJ2-1, with 12 bases that match TRBD2. CDR3 length equals 17 residues. The germline gives CDR1 DFQATT, CDR2 SNEGSKA (reference sequence). V lost 3 bases to trimming and J lost 7 bases; unmatched junction nucleotides: 13. In DNA form, the CDR3 reads TGCAGTGCTAGGCATTATTTCTGGACTAGCGGGACGAATGAGCAGTTCTTC. Protein sequence: CSARHYFWTSGTNEQFF.

The V call is TRBV20-1, the J call TRBJ2-1; 10 bases match TRBD2. The V gene end was trimmed by 6 bases and the J gene end by 2 bases; junction bases not matched to a gene: 13. The CDR3 is made up of 17 amino acids. The germline gives CDR1 DFQATT, CDR2 SNEGSKA (reference sequence). In DNA, the CDR3 is TGCAGTGCCAAAACCTTAGCGGGAGGCGGGCCCTACAATGAGCAGTTCTTC. It encodes CSAKTLAGGGPYNEQFF.

This clonotype was counted a few times. The chain recombines TRBV20-1 with TRBJ1-6; D remains unclear. The CDR3 has 16 residues. V lost 3 bases to trimming and J lost 2 bases, with 14 bases between them. The germline V gene has CDR1 DFQATT and CDR2 SNEGSKA (reference sequence). The CDR3 spells CSASGMGSTYNSPLHF. The CDR3 DNA follows: TGCAGTGCTAGCGGAATGGGGTCAACCTATAATTCACCCCTCCACTTT.

In this sample, this clonotype turned up a few times. The chain uses TRBV28 and TRBJ2-5; a possible D gene is TRBD1 (6 bases). The last part of the DNA fits TRBJ2-7 better; the J call may be wrong. Germline V CDR1 and CDR2: MDHEN, SYDVKM. The length of the CDR3 is 11 residues. CDR3 sequence reads: CASSPDSEQYF. The DNA of the CDR3 is TGTGCCAGCAGTCCGGACAGCGAGCAGTACTTC.

The rearrangement uses TRBV7-6 and TRBJ2-7; D gene unclear. The CDR3 consists of 14 residues. V gave up 3 bases and J gave up 1 base, with 10 bases separating them. Germline loops: CDR1 SGHVS, CDR2 FNYEAQ. CDR3 loop: CASSFVTDSYEQYF. As DNA, the CDR3 is TGTGCCAGCAGCTTTGTCACGGATTCCTACGAGCAGTACTTC.